This T cell receptor beta chain was captured by sequencing in a study of CD8+ T cells in alopecia areata. Study observations and caveats: Scalp data also include sequences from resident alphabeta T cells of normal skin.

As to treatment: oral pan-JAK inhibitor, 5-10 mg twice daily. Sorting of PBMCs yielded the CD4+ and CD8+ T cells. CDR1 and CDR2 from the germline V gene are SGHAT and FQNNGV. V lost 3 bases and J lost 6, with 11 bases in between. This CDR3 is built from 13 residues. Reverse transcribed after extraction, RNA yielded cDNA as the sequencing template. TCRdb keeps only in-frame clones here, not all; method: immunoSEQ multiplex PCR. Here the sample spans about 250,000 clones, 60% being singletons. This clone has only one observation. Antigen: not known. J is TRBJ1-2 and V is TRBV11-2; possibly TRBD1 for D (6 bases). The sample in question was CD4+ T cells sorted from blood, obtained around week 54, from a patient treated with tofacitinib. This clonotype originated in a human donor with alopecia areata. CDR3 coding DNA: TGTGCCAGCAGCTTGACGGGGGCGAATGGCTACACCTTC. Translated, it gives CASSLTGANGYTF.